The text below deals with one T cell receptor (beta chain). Its antigen is unidentified. The analysis combined second doses at about 4 or about 12 weeks. The data are from a study of T cell responses to AZD1222 COVID-19 vaccine. Profiled with immunoSEQ multiplex PCR; TCRdb holds only in-frame clones, not every one. Of about 90,000 clones detected, over 75% appear once; the ten largest clones hold about an eighth. Overall study results and limits: The donors showed a predominance of white British ancestry and of females, with possible underestimation of clonal diversity. Reports say nearly half of spike-specific TCRs go after unmutated variant regions. Spike-specific TCR breadth and depth rose after two AZD1222 doses.

The source material was peripheral blood, sampled 28 days after the second AZD1222 dose. The receptor was isolated from an adult who received the AZD1222 COVID-19 vaccine.

The CDR3 coding sequence is TGTGCCAGCAGTTTGTGGGGGACTAGCGGGAGTGGGGAGCAGTACTTC. Amino acids: CASSLWGTSGSGEQYF. This chain links TRBV28 with TRBJ2-7, with TRBD2 matching 14 bases. The CDR3 has 16 amino acids. V gave up 3 bases and J gave up 7 bases; unmatched junction bases: 8. CDR1 and CDR2 from the germline V gene are MDHEN and SYDVKM.